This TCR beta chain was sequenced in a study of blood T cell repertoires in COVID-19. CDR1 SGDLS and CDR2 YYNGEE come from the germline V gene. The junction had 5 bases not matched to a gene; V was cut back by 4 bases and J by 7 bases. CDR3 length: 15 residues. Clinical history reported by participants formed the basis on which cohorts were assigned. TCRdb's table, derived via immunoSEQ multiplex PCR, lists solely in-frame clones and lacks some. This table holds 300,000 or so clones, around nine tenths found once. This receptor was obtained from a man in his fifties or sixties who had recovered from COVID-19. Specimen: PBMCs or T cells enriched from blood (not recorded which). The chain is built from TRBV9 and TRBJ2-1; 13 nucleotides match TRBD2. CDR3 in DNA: TGTGCCAGCAGCCTGGGACTAGCGGGGAGGAATGAGCAGTTCTTC. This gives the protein CASSLGLAGRNEQFF. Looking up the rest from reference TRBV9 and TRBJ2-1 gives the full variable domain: DSGVTQTPKHLITATGQRVTLRCSPRSGDLSVYWYQQSLDQGLQFLIQYYNGEERAKGNILERFSAQQFPDLHSELNLSSLELGDSALYFCASSLGLAGRNEQFFGPGTRLTVL.